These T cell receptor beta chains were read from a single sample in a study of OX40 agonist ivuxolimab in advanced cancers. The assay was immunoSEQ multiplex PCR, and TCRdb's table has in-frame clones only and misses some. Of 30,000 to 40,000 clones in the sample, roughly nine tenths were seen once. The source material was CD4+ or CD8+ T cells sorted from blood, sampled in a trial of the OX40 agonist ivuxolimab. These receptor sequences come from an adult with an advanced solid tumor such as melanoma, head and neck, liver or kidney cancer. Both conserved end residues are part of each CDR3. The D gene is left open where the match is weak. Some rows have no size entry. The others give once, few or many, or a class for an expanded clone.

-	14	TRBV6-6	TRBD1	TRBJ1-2	TGTGCCAGCAGTCAGAAAGCCCACAGGGGAGGCTACACCTTC	CASSQKAHRGGYTF
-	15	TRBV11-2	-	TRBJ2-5	TGTGCCAGCAGCTTAGTAGTCGGGGGAGGCGAGACCCAGTACTTC	CASSLVVGGGETQYF
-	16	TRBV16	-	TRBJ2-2	TGTGCCAGCAGCCAACGATCAGGAAGGAACACCGGGGAGCTGTTTTTT	CASSQRSGRNTGELFF
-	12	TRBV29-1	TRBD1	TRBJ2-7	TGCAGCGTGGACAGGGCCACGGGGGAGCAGTACTTC	CSVDRATGEQYF
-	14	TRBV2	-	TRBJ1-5	TGTGCCAGCAGTGAAGGGACACCCAATCAGCCCCAGCATTTT	CASSEGTPNQPQHF
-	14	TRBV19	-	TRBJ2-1	TGTGCCACCGGTAGCCGGTTAAACTACAATGAGCAGTTCTTC	CATGSRLNYNEQFF
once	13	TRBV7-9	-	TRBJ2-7	TGTGCCAGCAGCTTTTCTGGGCCCTACGAGCAGTACTTC	CASSFSGPYEQYF
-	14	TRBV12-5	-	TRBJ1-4	TGTGCTAGTGGCTCAGGGACGCTCGGGGAAAAACTGTTTTTT	CASGSGTLGEKLFF
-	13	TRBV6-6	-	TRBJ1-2	TGTGCCAGCATGAAGGACTCAATCTATGGCTACACCTTC	CASMKDSIYGYTF
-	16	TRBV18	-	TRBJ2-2	TGTGCCAGCTCAGGGACCGGGACTCTAAACACCGGGGAGCTGTTTTTT	CASSGTGTLNTGELFF
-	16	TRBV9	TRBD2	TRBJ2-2	TGTGCCAGCAGCTCACGAGCGGGGTCGAACACCGGGGAGCTGTTTTTT	CASSSRAGSNTGELFF
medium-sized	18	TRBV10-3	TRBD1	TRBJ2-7	TGTGCCATCAGTGATGGACAGGGTCGCGGCAGGCGGACCTACGAGCAGTACTTC	CAISDGQGRGRRTYEQYF
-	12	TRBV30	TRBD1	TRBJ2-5	TGTGCCTGGAGCACAGGGGCGGAGACCCAGTACTTC	CAWSTGAETQYF
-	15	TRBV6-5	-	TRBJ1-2	TGTGCCAGCAGCCTGGCATTAACGGCGGGCTCTGGCTACACCTTC	CASSLALTAGSGYTF
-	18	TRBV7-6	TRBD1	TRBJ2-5	TGTGCCAGCAGCCTCCGACCGCTCAGACAGGGAATGATGGAGACCCAGTACTTC	CASSLRPLRQGMMETQYF
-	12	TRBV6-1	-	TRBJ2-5	TGTGCCAGCTCGGAGCTCGCAGAGACCCAGTACTTC	CASSELAETQYF
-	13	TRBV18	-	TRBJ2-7	TGTGCCAGCTCACCACCGACCTCTTATGGGCAGTACTTC	CASSPPTSYGQYF
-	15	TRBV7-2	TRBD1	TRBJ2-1	TGTGCCAGCAGCTTCTCCGGGACAGGGGACAATGAGCAGTTCTTC	CASSFSGTGDNEQFF
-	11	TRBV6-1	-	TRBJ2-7	TGTGCCAGCAGTGAAGTATCCGAGCAGTACTTC	CASSEVSEQYF
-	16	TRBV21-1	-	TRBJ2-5	TGTGCCAGCAGCAAAGAGGGGCGGGCAAAGCTGGAGACCCAGTACTTC	CASSKEGRAKLETQYF
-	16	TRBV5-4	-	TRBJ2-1	TGTGCCAGCAGCTCGCCCGGCGGGTTCTCCTACAATGAGCAGTTCTTC	CASSSPGGFSYNEQFF
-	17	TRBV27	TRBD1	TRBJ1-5	TGTGCCAGCAGGCGGGGACAGGGGTGGGGGGGCAATCAGCCCCAGCATTTT	CASRRGQGWGGNQPQHF
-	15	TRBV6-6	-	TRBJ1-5	TGTGCCAGCAGTGGTTCCTTACTAGGCAATCAGCCCCAGCATTTT	CASSGSLLGNQPQHF
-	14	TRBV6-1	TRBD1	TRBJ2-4	TGTGCCAGCAGTCCCCGACAGGGAGAAAACATTCAGTACTTC	CASSPRQGENIQYF
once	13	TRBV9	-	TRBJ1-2	TGTGCCAGCACCACGCTTAGCGGGTTCGGCTACACCTTC	CASTTLSGFGYTF
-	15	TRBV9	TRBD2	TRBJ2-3	TGTGCCAGCAGCGGGGGAGGCGGGAGAACAGATACGCAGTATTTT	CASSGGGGRTDTQYF
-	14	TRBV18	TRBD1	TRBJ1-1	TGTGCCAGCTCACCGACAGGGGGTGATTTAGAGGCTTTCTTT	CASSPTGGDLEAFF
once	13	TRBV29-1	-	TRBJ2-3	TGCAGCGTTGTTAGAGGGGTGGCCGATACGCAGTATTTT	CSVVRGVADTQYF
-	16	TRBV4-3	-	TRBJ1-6	TGCGCCAGCAGCCAAACAGGGATCCTGGAGAATTCACCCCTCCACTTT	CASSQTGILENSPLHF
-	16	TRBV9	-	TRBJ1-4	TGTGCCAGCAGCCCCCGGGCACAGGCGACTAATGAAAAACTGTTTTTT	CASSPRAQATNEKLFF
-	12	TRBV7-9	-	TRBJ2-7	TGTGCCAGCAGCTTATTAGGTGGCGAGCAGTACTTC	CASSLLGGEQYF
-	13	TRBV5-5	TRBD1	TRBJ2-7	TGTGCCAGCAGCTTGGCGGGACAGGGTAGGAAGTACTTC	CASSLAGQGRKYF
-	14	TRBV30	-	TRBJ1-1	TGTGCCTGGACAAGGGGCCATCCGAACACTGAAGCTTTCTTT	CAWTRGHPNTEAFF
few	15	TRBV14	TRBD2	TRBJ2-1	TGTGCCAGCAGGCCAGCGGGAGGTTCCTACAATGAGCAGTTCTTC	CASRPAGGSYNEQFF
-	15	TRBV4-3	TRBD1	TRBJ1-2	TGCGCCAGCAGCCAAGACCGGACAGGTGGCTATGGCTACACCTTC	CASSQDRTGGYGYTF
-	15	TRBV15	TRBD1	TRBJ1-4	TGTGCCACCAGCAGAGAGGGACAGCTTAATGAAAAACTGTTTTTT	CATSREGQLNEKLFF
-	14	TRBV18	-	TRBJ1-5	TGTGCCAGCTCACCGGTCAATAGCAATCAGCCCCAGCATTTT	CASSPVNSNQPQHF
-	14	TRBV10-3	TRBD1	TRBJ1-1	TGTGCCATCAGTGTTGGGGGGACAGGGTCGATTGCTTTCTTT	CAISVGGTGSIAFF
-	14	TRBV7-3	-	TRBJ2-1	TGTGCCAGCAGCTCGAGCGGTTCAAACAATGAGCAGTTCTTC	CASSSSGSNNEQFF
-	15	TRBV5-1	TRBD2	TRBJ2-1	TGCGCCAGCAGCATGTTGTCTAGCGGGAGCAATGAGCAGTTCTTC	CASSMLSSGSNEQFF
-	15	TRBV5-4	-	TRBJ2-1	TGTGCCAGCAGCTTGGAGCTAGACTCCTACAATGAGCAGTTCTTC	CASSLELDSYNEQFF
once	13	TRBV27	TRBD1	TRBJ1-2	TGTGCCAGCAGTTTACAGGGGGCTGGTGGCTACACCTTC	CASSLQGAGGYTF
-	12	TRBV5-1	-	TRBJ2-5	TGCGCCAGCAGCTTATACCAAGAGACCCAGTACTTC	CASSLYQETQYF
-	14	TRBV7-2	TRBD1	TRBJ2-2	TGTGCCAGCTTAGACAGGGGACTGGCCGGGGAGCTGTTTTTT	CASLDRGLAGELFF
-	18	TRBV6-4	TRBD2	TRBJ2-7	TGTGCCAGCAGTGACTCGAGTATGGGGCGGGAGGCAACCTACGAGCAGTACTTC	CASSDSSMGREATYEQYF
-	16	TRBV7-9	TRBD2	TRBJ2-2	TGTGCCAGCAGCCCAGGGACTAGCGGGACGGGCAGGGAGCTGTTTTTT	CASSPGTSGTGRELFF
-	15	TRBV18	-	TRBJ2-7	TGTGCCAGCTCACCAGGGCTCCAGGATTCGGGCGAGCAGTACTTC	CASSPGLQDSGEQYF
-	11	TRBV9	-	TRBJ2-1	TGTGCCAGCAGCGTTAGTAATGAGCAGTTCTTC	CASSVSNEQFF
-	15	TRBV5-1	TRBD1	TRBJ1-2	TGCGCCAGCAGCTTAGGACAGGGTGGAAACTATGGCTACACCTTC	CASSLGQGGNYGYTF
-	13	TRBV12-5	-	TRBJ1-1	TGTGCTAGTGGTTTGGTAGAAGTTCCTGAAGCTTTCTTT	CASGLVEVPEAFF
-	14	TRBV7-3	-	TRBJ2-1	TGTGCCAGCAGCTTAACCGGGGTGGGAAATGAGCAGTTCTTC	CASSLTGVGNEQFF
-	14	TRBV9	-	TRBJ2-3	TGTGCCAGCCGCACGGGAGAGGGCGCAGATACGCAGTATTTT	CASRTGEGADTQYF
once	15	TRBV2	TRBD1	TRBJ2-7	TGTGCCAGCGGTACCTTAGGGACAGAACCCTACGAGCAGTACTTC	CASGTLGTEPYEQYF
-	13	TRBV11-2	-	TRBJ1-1	TGTGCCAGCAGCTTAGTAGAGTCGCTGGGAGCTTTCTTT	CASSLVESLGAFF
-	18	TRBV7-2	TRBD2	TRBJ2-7	TGTGCCAGCAGCTTAGGGGGTGGGACTAGCGGGAGGGCCTACGAGCAGTACTTC	CASSLGGGTSGRAYEQYF